What follows is one T cell receptor beta chain and its context. The sample holds a few counts of this clone. The antigen this receptor binds is unknown. Base qualities were left out, and no much larger clone turns up one base away. These data are taken from a study of T cell responses to AZD1222 COVID-19 vaccine (dated by TCRdb to 2020 to 2023). For context, the study as a whole: A total of about 250 trial participants underwent TCR sequencing, of whom approximately 200 had received two doses of AZD1222 and some 26 had received two doses of the MenACWY control vaccine. Enrollment into the trials was organized by age into subgroups of 18-55, 56-69 and 70-plus years, and those subgroups contained around 150, 28 and 57 TCR-sequenced participants, respectively. Overall study results and their limits: Reportedly, close to half of the unique spike-specific TCRs recognized epitopes lying outside the regions that are mutated in the B.1.351 and B.1.1.7 variants. Only six AZD1222 recipients were SARS-CoV-2 seropositive at baseline, limiting conclusions about previously exposed vaccinees. The 56-69-year group was small, and its depth increase did not reach significance, likely because of low power. Because no day 14 peak-response samples were available, repertoires were characterized only after the peak T cell response. Participants were mostly white British and included more females than males, and it was suggested by the authors that clonal diversity may have been underestimated. The vaccine-associated CD4 TCRs covered the entire spike protein, and the dominant responses fell in regions 160-218 and 743-854. After two AZD1222 doses, both the breadth and the depth of spike-specific TCRs were significantly higher than at day 0 and than in MenACWY recipients.

The time point label for this specimen denotes: about 28 days (+/-7) after the second vaccine dose. AZD1222 recipients with second doses at about 4 weeks or about 12 weeks were pooled, because spike-specific TCR depth and breadth did not differ between schedules. Vaccinee samples came from UK trials COV001 and COV002, including a single-blind randomized controlled phase 2/3 trial of AZD1222 (ChAdOx1 nCoV-19) in healthy adults. For TCRbeta chain sequencing, PBMC samples from trial participants were taken at day 0 and at day 28 after the second dose. CDR1 and CDR2, per the germline V gene, are SNHLY and FYNNEI. The CDR3 starts with the cysteine, ends with the phenylalanine, and has 16 residues. Just the 48-base CDR3 DNA is kept, in frame starting at base 1. Deletion took 0 bases off V and 4 bases off J, with a span of 12 bases between the germline ends. The CDR3 regions of human TCRbeta chains were subjected to immunosequencing. Per the authors' processing: TCRs in the repertoires were compared against a reference library of SARS-CoV-2-specific TCRs that had been generated with the MIRA antigen-specificity platform. Breadth meant the fraction of unique TCRs that were SARS-CoV-2-associated, whereas depth meant the fraction of total T cells that were SARS-CoV-2-associated. Each spike-specific TCR was assigned to its reactive spike region and to a CD4 or CD8 class using the MIRA data. Log10-transformed breadth and depth values were compared by one-way ANOVA with Sidak's multiple comparisons tests. TCRdb mirrors the immuneACCESS table, restricted to in-frame sequences. Some clones are absent from its copies; in checked studies, under half trace to an unresolved V gene, and the reason for the others is unknown. The V and J calls and the clone size are those of that table, but D and trimming were determined from the DNA. Here the sample has 50,000 or so clones; 70% to 80% occur a single time. Together, the top ten hold 5% of the sample.

Specimen: peripheral blood, collected 28 days after the second AZD1222 dose. This receptor was taken from an adult who received the AZD1222 COVID-19 vaccine. The chain was built from TRBV2 and TRBJ2-2, with a tentative D gene TRBD2 over 5 matching bases. CDR3 loop: CASSEALPSITGELFF. The DNA sequence follows: TGTGCCAGCAGTGAAGCGCTTCCTAGCATCACCGGGGAGCTGTTTTTT. This CDR3, with the reference TRBV2 and TRBJ2-2 proteins standing in past its ends, gives the full variable domain EPEVTQTPSHQVTQMGQEVILRCVPISNHLYFYWYRQILGQKVEFLVSFYNNEISEKSEIFDDQFSVERPDGSNFTLKIRSTKLEDSAMYFCASSEALPSITGELFFGEGSRLTVL.